This entry is about one TCR beta chain. The CDR3 has 14 amino acids. From germline, CDR1 is MDHEN and CDR2 SYDVKM. V was shortened by 3 bases and J by 2 bases, with 9 bases between the two germline ends. The sample comes from a study of control samples from healthy donors and cancer patients. Here immunoSEQ multiplex PCR was the method, and the copy in TCRdb shows in-frame clones only, minus some. The sample consists of 150,000 to 200,000 clones, 85% to 90% of them appearing once. The sample was blood. The V call is TRBV28, the J call TRBJ2-3; no clear D gene. The TCR originated in a woman in her twenties or thirties in good health. CDR3 region: CASSLAGTTDTQYF. In nucleotides, the CDR3 is TGTGCCAGCAGTTTGGCAGGTACCACAGATACGCAGTATTTT.